This is a list of T cell receptor beta chains from one sample in a study of blood T cell repertoires in COVID-19. Sequenced by immunoSEQ multiplex PCR; TCRdb stores in-frame clones only, minus some. The table lists approximately 120,000 clones, roughly four fifths of them singletons. The sequencing input was peripheral blood. These receptor sequences come from a human donor in a cohort sampled during active COVID-19. The CDR3 runs from the conserved cysteine through the conserved F or W. A D gene is named only where the DNA matches it firmly. Size values are once, few and many counts, or a class for expanded clones, and some rows have none.

J gene | V gene | D gene | clone size | CDR3 DNA | CDR3 protein
TRBJ1-5 | TRBV19 | TRBD1 | . | TGTGCCAGTAGAAACACCGGGACAGGGGTTCAGCCCCAGCATTTT | CASRNTGTGVQPQHF
TRBJ1-5 | TRBV6-2/TRBV6-3 | . | few | TGTGCCAGCAGTAAACAGCTGAGCAATCAGCCCCAGCATTTT | CASSKQLSNQPQHF
TRBJ1-1 | TRBV3-1/TRBV3-2 | . | . | TGTGCCAGCAGCCATGCGGACAGAAACACTGAAGCTTTCTTT | CASSHADRNTEAFF
TRBJ2-1 | TRBV19 | . | . | TGTGCCAGTAGTATAGATGTTGAGGGTAGGCCCTACAATGAGCAGTTCTTC | CASSIDVEGRPYNEQFF
TRBJ2-7 | TRBV10-3 | . | . | TGTGCCATCAGGGGCCGGGACGGAAAAGGGGGTTCCTACGAGCAGTACTTC | CAIRGRDGKGGSYEQYF
TRBJ1-5 | TRBV7-8 | TRBD1 | . | TGTGCCAGCGTTAAGGACAGGGGTAGCAATCAGCCCCAGCATTTT | CASVKDRGSNQPQHF
TRBJ2-1 | TRBV7-2 | TRBD2 | . | TGTGCCAGCAGCTCCTTTAGCGGGGGTTACAATGAGCAGTTCTTC | CASSSFSGGYNEQFF
TRBJ2-7 | TRBV24-1 | TRBD2 | once | TGTGCCACCAGTGACCCAGGCCGTACGGGAGGGGAGCAGTACTTC | CATSDPGRTGGEQYF
TRBJ1-3 | TRBV23-1 | TRBD1 | . | TGCGCCAGTAAAAACTGGAGAGGGGGCGTCGGAGCCTCTGGAAACACCATATATTTT | CASKNWRGGVGASGNTIYF
TRBJ2-2 | TRBV7-3 | . | . | TGTGCCAGCAGCGTGGCCGGGGCCGGGGAGCTGTTTTTT | CASSVAGAGELFF
TRBJ2-2 | TRBV12-5 | . | . | TGTGCTAGTGGTTTGGGGACAGCACTTACCGGGGAGCTGTTTTTT | CASGLGTALTGELFF
TRBJ1-2 | TRBV9 | TRBD1 | . | TGTGCCAGCAGCGCCACAGGGGTTAGCGGCTACACCTTC | CASSATGVSGYTF
TRBJ2-7 | TRBV5-6 | TRBD1 | few | TGTGCCAGCAGCTTGGAGAGACAGGGGACTCACGAGCAGTACTTC | CASSLERQGTHEQYF
TRBJ2-7 | TRBV4-1 | TRBD2 | . | TGCGCCAGCAGCCAAGGATCACTAGCGGGGGGCTACGAGCAGTACTTC | CASSQGSLAGGYEQYF
TRBJ2-7 | TRBV10-1 | TRBD1 | . | TGCGATAGACAGGGGATATACGAGCAGTACTTC | CDRQGIYEQYF
TRBJ1-3 | TRBV5-1 | . | . | TGCGCCAGCAGCCAGGACAGCTCTGGAAACACCATATATTTT | CASSQDSSGNTIYF
TRBJ2-1 | TRBV13 | . | . | TGTGCCAGCCGGAGGCCCACTAGCCCGGAGGAGTTCTTC | CASRRPTSPEEFF
TRBJ2-7 | TRBV4-1 | . | . | TGCGCCAGCAGCCACGGGCGGGCATCAGGAGTCGGATCCTACGAGCAGTACTTC | CASSHGRASGVGSYEQYF
TRBJ1-1 | TRBV6-2/TRBV6-3 | . | . | TGTGCCAGCAGTTACTCGGGGGGCACTGAAGCTTTCTTT | CASSYSGGTEAFF
TRBJ2-3 | TRBV10-3 | . | . | TGTGCCATCAGTGACCCTGGCCGCACAGATACGCAGTATTTT | CAISDPGRTDTQYF
TRBJ2-1 | TRBV18 | TRBD1 | . | TGTGCCAGCTCACCTCGACAGGGCCGACCCAGGCTCAATGAGCAGTTCTTC | CASSPRQGRPRLNEQFF
TRBJ1-1 | TRBV12-3/TRBV12-4 | . | . | TGTGCCAGCAGTTACGGGGTGAGGTCTGAAGCTTTCTTT | CASSYGVRSEAFF
TRBJ2-1 | TRBV6-4 | . | once | TGTGCCAGCAGTGTGTCGACAAACAATGAGCAGTTCTTC | CASSVSTNNEQFF
TRBJ2-7 | TRBV28 | . | . | TGTGCCAGCAGTTTCGAACTCAGGGTACTCTCCTACGAGCAGTACTTC | CASSFELRVLSYEQYF
TRBJ1-1 | TRBV9 | . | . | TGTGCCAGCACCACGGGGGGCGGCACTGAAGCTTTCTTT | CASTTGGGTEAFF
TRBJ1-1 | TRBV9 | TRBD1 | few | TGTGCCAGCAGCCACACCCCGACAGGGACCAATGAAGCTTTCTTT | CASSHTPTGTNEAFF
TRBJ2-3 | TRBV3-1/TRBV3-2 | TRBD2 | . | TGTGCCAGCAGCCACCGGGGGGGCCTGCGAGATACGCAGTATTTT | CASSHRGGLRDTQYF
TRBJ2-3 | TRBV5-4 | TRBD2 | . | TGTGCCAGCAGCTTCTTAGCGGGGGCAGATACGCAGTATTTT | CASSFLAGADTQYF
TRBJ1-4 | TRBV7-6 | . | . | TGTGCCAGCAGCCCGTCGGGAGGGGATGAAAAACTGTTTTTT | CASSPSGGDEKLFF
TRBJ1-1 | TRBV5-1 | . | . | TGCGCCAGCAGCTTGGTCGGCAGGGAATTTTATTCTGAAGCTTTCTTT | CASSLVGREFYSEAFF
TRBJ2-3 | TRBV11-2 | TRBD2 | . | TGTGCCAGCAGCTCGGGACTACTTAGCACAGATACGCAGTATTTT | CASSSGLLSTDTQYF
TRBJ2-7 | TRBV10-3 | TRBD1 | . | TGTGCCACCCAGTCGGGACAGGGGGACCACGAGCAGTACTTC | CATQSGQGDHEQYF
TRBJ1-1 | TRBV19 | TRBD1 | few | TGTGCCAGTAGTAGCCCGGGACAGGGGGCCACTGAAGCTTTCTTT | CASSSPGQGATEAFF
TRBJ2-1 | TRBV5-1 | . | . | TGCGCCAGCAGCTTGATTCGGGATGGCCATGAGCAGTTCTTC | CASSLIRDGHEQFF
TRBJ2-6 | TRBV5-1 | . | . | TGCGCCAGCAGAGGGGACACTGGGGCCAACGTCCTGACTTTC | CASRGDTGANVLTF
TRBJ2-1 | TRBV10-2 | TRBD2 | . | TGCGCCAGCAGTGCCAGCGGGGGTACGGGTGAGCAGTTCTTC | CASSASGGTGEQFF
TRBJ2-7 | TRBV21-1 | . | . | TGTGCCAGCAGCAAGGACAGGCCCTACGAGCAGTACTTC | CASSKDRPYEQYF
TRBJ1-3 | TRBV3-1/TRBV3-2 | . | . | TGTGCCAGCAGCCCTGGACAGACCTCTGGAAACACCATATATTTT | CASSPGQTSGNTIYF
TRBJ2-2 | TRBV5-6 | TRBD1 | few | TGTGCCAGCAGCCGATGGACAGGGGGTTGGTCGGGCACCGGGGAGCTGTTTTTT | CASSRWTGGWSGTGELFF
TRBJ2-6 | TRBV18 | TRBD1 | . | TGTGCCAGCTCACCGGGACAGGGGGCATCTGGGGCCAACGTCCTGACTTTC | CASSPGQGASGANVLTF
TRBJ1-1 | TRBV5-4 | TRBD1 | once | TGTGCCAGCAGCTACCCACAGGGGGGGAACACTGAAGCTTTCTTT | CASSYPQGGNTEAFF
TRBJ1-1 | TRBV19 | TRBD1 | . | TGTGCCAGTAGTACCCCTCCTGGACAGGGGCCGAACACTGAAGCTTTCTTT | CASSTPPGQGPNTEAFF
TRBJ1-2 | TRBV6-5 | TRBD1 | once | TGTGCCAGCAGTTATAAAACAGGGGGCTATGGCTACACCTTC | CASSYKTGGYGYTF
TRBJ2-1 | TRBV5-1 | TRBD2 | once | TGCGCCAGCAGCTTGGGGACTAGCGGGGGCTATGAGCAGTTCTTC | CASSLGTSGGYEQFF
TRBJ1-2 | TRBV12-5 | TRBD1 | . | TGTGCTAGTGGTTTTCAGGGACAGGGTTTTTTGCGTGGCTACACCTTC | CASGFQGQGFLRGYTF
TRBJ1-1 | TRBV18 | . | . | TGTGCCAGCTCACCATCCGGGACTCCAGTAAGAGCTTTCTTT | CASSPSGTPVRAFF
TRBJ1-2 | TRBV6-5 | TRBD1 | once | TGTGCCAGCAGTTTCCGCAGGGGGCACTATGGCTACACCTTC | CASSFRRGHYGYTF
TRBJ1-2 | TRBV5-1 | . | . | TGCGCCAGCAGCACGGGACTGCCTTTTGGTGGCTACACCTTC | CASSTGLPFGGYTF
TRBJ1-1 | TRBV28 | . | . | TGTGCCAGCAGCTCCGGGGGGGGGAACACTGAAGCTTTCTTT | CASSSGGGNTEAFF
TRBJ2-7 | TRBV10-3 | . | . | TGTGCCATCATGGAGGCCAACTACGAGCAGTACTTC | CAIMEANYEQYF
TRBJ2-3 | TRBV4-2 | TRBD2 | . | TGTGCCAGCAGCCAAGATCAGGCTAGCGGGGGGCTCTCCCACACAGATACGCAGTATTTT | CASSQDQASGGLSHTDTQYF
TRBJ1-5 | TRBV15 | . | . | TGTGCCACCAGCAGAGATCCCTCCTATCGGAGCAATCAGCCCCAGCATTTT | CATSRDPSYRSNQPQHF